The 7 T cell receptor beta chains listed next were all sequenced from one sample in a study of T cell responses to AZD1222 COVID-19 vaccine. Data came from immunoSEQ multiplex PCR; TCRdb stores just in-frame clones and leaves some out. The table has about 70,000 clones, 85% seen once; the top ten hold over 20%. The sample was peripheral blood, taken on day 0 of AZD1222 vaccination. All receptors derive from an adult in good health.

This chain connects TRBV29-1 to TRBJ2-7, with D possibly TRBD1 on 5 matching bases. The CDR3 extends over 14 amino acids. CDR1 and CDR2 (germline): SQVTM, ANQGSEA. Between the trimmed V and J ends, which lost 5 bases and 5 bases, there was a span of 19 bases. CDR3 nucleotides: TGCAGCGTTCTCTTACAGGTGCGAGCTGACGAGCAGTACTTC. This encodes CSVLLQVRADEQYF.

The V call is TRBV11-2, the J call TRBJ2-3; 8 bases match TRBD2. The junction had 9 bases not matched to a gene; V was cut back by 2 bases and J by 5 bases. The CDR3 totals 16 residues. Germline V gene lookup returns CDR1 SGHAT and CDR2 FQNNGV. In DNA form, the CDR3 reads TGTGCCAGCAGCTTATCAATCGGGGGGGCGAAAGATACGCAGTATTTT. Translating gives CASSLSIGGAKDTQYF.

The chain links TRBV7-7 to TRBJ2-1; 9 nucleotides match TRBD1. Germline assignment: CDR1 SSHAT and CDR2 FNYEAQ (reference sequence). V was pared by 0 bases and J by 5 bases, with 8 bases of the junction left unmatched. The CDR3 loop spans 17 amino acids. The CDR3 region has the DNA TGTGCCAGCAGCTTAGCCGTCCCGGGACAGGGAAACAATGAGCAGTTCTTC. Its protein is CASSLAVPGQGNNEQFF.

J is TRBJ1-6 and V is TRBV9, with a tentative D call TRBD1 (6 bases). CDR1 and CDR2 from the germline V gene are SGDLS and YYNGEE. Trimming shortened V by 3 bases and J by 0 bases, and 7 bases separated the two germline ends. This CDR3 is built from 15 residues. CDR3 sequence reads: CASSADSSYNSPLHF. Here the CDR3 DNA reads TGTGCCAGCAGCGCGGACAGCTCCTATAATTCACCCCTCCACTTT.

The chain couples TRBV19 to TRBJ1-1; 7 positions match TRBD1. The CDR3 contains 15 residues. Looked up from germline, CDR1 is LNHDA and CDR2 is SQIVND (reference sequence). Trimming at V came to 5 bases and at J to 6 bases, leaving 12 bases not matched to a gene. The CDR3 here is CASSRPPGGTAEAFF. The CDR3 bases are TGTGCCAGTAGTCGACCGCCAGGGGGAACGGCTGAAGCTTTCTTT.

This rearrangement joins TRBV27 to TRBJ1-1, with unresolved D. Germline lookup yields CDR1 MNHEY and CDR2 SMNVEV (reference sequence). V lost 8 bases and J lost 4, with 11 bases in between. This CDR3 has 12 residues. The CDR3 reads CASRTAGTEAFF. Here the CDR3 DNA reads TGTGCCAGCCGAACAGCGGGCACTGAAGCTTTCTTT.

This sequence joins TRBV11-2 and TRBJ1-2; D remains ambiguous. This CDR3 comprises 13 residues. Germline-derived CDR1 and CDR2 are SGHAT and FQNNGV. Trimming removed 5 bases from V and 8 bases from J, with 15 bases in between. This chain's CDR3 is CASSLRSHRGYTF. The CDR3 DNA follows: TGTGCCAGCAGCCTCCGATCTCATCGGGGCTACACCTTC.